The next 6 T cell receptor beta chains were all read from a single sample in a study of identical twins (dated by TCRdb to 2015 to 2016). Receptors were amplified or captured by 5' RACE. These reads were obtained on an Illumina HiSeq 2000. TCRdb reprocessed the public reads (quality trimming at Q25 with fastp, clone calling with MiXCR) and kept in-frame beta chains. Each entry merges the rows of one CDR3 protein and shows their most common DNA and genes. For this sample the table gives hundreds of thousands of distinct CDR3 sequences, of which roughly 6.2% were detected only once. Roughly 1.8% of the sample rests with the top ten. Material for sequencing was naive T cells sorted from blood. Reading the label with the study, this specimen's cell subset or site is: cells isolated with a human naive T-cell isolation kit. The receptor source for this set is a young man in good health.

This clonotype has ten or more counts. J is TRBJ1-5 and V is TRBV15, with 7 bases lining up with TRBD1. Germline lookup yields CDR1 LNHNV and CDR2 YYDKDF (reference sequence). With 1 base clipped from V and 7 bases from J, the junction kept 4 bases outside the gene matches. The CDR3 totals 14 residues. Here the CDR3 DNA reads TGTGCCACCAGCAGAGGAGGGGGCAGCCAGCCCCAGCATTTT. Its translation: CATSRGGGSQPQHF. Drawing the rest from reference TRBV15 and TRBJ1-5, the complete variable domain is DAMVIQNPRYQVTQFGKPVTLSCSQTLNHNVMYWYQQKSSQAPKLLFHYYDKDFNNEADTPDNFQSRRPNTSFCFLDIRSPGLGDTAMYLCATSRGGGSQPQHFGDGTRLSIL.

The sample holds many counts of this clonotype. The chain is built from TRBV28 and TRBJ2-7, with 8 bases fitting TRBD1. The CDR3 consists of 14 residues. V was pared by 3 bases and J by 4 bases, with 5 bases of the junction left unmatched. The germline gives CDR1 MDHEN, CDR2 SYDVKM. The CDR3 DNA sequence: TGTGCCAGCAGTTTGGACCAGGGGGCGTACGAGCAGTACGTC. This sequence encodes CASSLDQGAYEQYV.

The sample holds many counts of this clonotype. This sequence joins TRBV4-1 and TRBJ1-2; D possibly corresponds to TRBD1 (6 bases). The germline V and J ends were trimmed by 0 bases and 8 bases, with 19 bases remaining between them. This CDR3 comprises 16 residues. The V gene's germline CDR1 is MGHRA and CDR2 YSYEKL. CDR3 sequence: CASSQDRPWGASGYTF. The CDR3 DNA is TGCGCCAGCAGCCAAGATCGTCCTTGGGGGGCAAGCGGCTACACCTTC.

This clonotype showed up many times. The CDR3 is CATSSKINYGYTF. DNA for the CDR3: TGTGCCACCAGCAGTAAGATCAACTATGGCTACACCTTC. V gene TRBV15 combines with J gene TRBJ1-2; D unclear. CDR1 and CDR2 (germline): LNHNV, YYDKDF (reference sequence). Trimming cost V 3 bases and J 2 bases, with 7 bases left between them. CDR3 length: 13 residues.

There are many counts of this clonotype. The rearrangement uses TRBV5-1 and TRBJ2-7; D assignment may be TRBD1 or TRBD2 (5 bases each). The length of the CDR3 is 15 residues. Germline V gene lookup returns CDR1 SGHRS and CDR2 YFSETQ. The V gene lost 0 bases and the J gene lost 4 bases, with 14 bases spanning the gap. The CDR3 bases are TGCGCCAGCAGCTTGGACGGGACGAGGCCGTACGAGCAGTACGTC. Amino acids: CASSLDGTRPYEQYV.

This chain uses TRBV5-1 with TRBJ1-2, with D perhaps TRBD1 (5 bases). The germline V gene encodes CDR1 SGHRS and CDR2 YFSETQ. The CDR3 runs to 14 residues. Trimming cost V 1 base and J 6 bases, with 13 bases left between them. The CDR3, as DNA: TGCGCCAGCAGCTTGAGGGCGGGGGTCGATGGCTACACCTTC. Protein: CASSLRAGVDGYTF.